The 10 T cell receptor beta chains given below trace back to one sample, sequenced in a study of T cells in localized non-small cell lung cancer. This table comes from immunoSEQ multiplex PCR, and its TCRdb copy is limited to in-frame clones, with some not included. The sample carries about 52,000 clones, 70% to 90% recorded once. The sample in question was PBMCs, obtained before any cancer treatment. These receptors were taken from a female donor with stage II lung adenocarcinoma.

The rearrangement links TRBV2 to TRBJ1-6, with D maybe TRBD1 (5 bases). Trimming removed 6 bases at V and 7 bases at J, with 13 bases between. The germline gives CDR1 SNHLY, CDR2 FYNNEI. This CDR3 has 14 amino acids. CDR3 loop: CASRDSGLNSPLHF. CDR3 DNA: TGTGCCAGCAGAGACTCGGGACTCAATTCACCCCTCCACTTT.

The J gene is TRBJ1-2, the V gene TRBV2; a possible D gene is TRBD1 (5 bases). The V gene lost 7 bases and the J gene lost 4 bases, with 7 bases spanning the gap. CDR3 length: 11 amino acids. CDR1 SNHLY and CDR2 FYNNEI come from the germline V gene. CDR3: CASTGPYGYTF. In nucleotides, the CDR3 is TGTGCCAGCACAGGGCCCTATGGCTACACCTTC. The variable domain in full, completed from reference TRBV2 and TRBJ1-2, reads EPEVTQTPSHQVTQMGQEVILRCVPISNHLYFYWYRQILGQKVEFLVSFYNNEISEKSEIFDDQFSVERPDGSNFTLKIRSTKLEDSAMYFCASTGPYGYTFGSGTRLTVV.

The chain joins TRBV9 to TRBJ2-1; D may correspond to TRBD1 or TRBD2 (5 bases each). The germline V gene encodes CDR1 SGDLS and CDR2 YYNGEE. Trimming took 3 bases from V and 8 from J, leaving 12 bases between them. The CDR3 is 13 amino acids. The CDR3 is CASSEGPRHEQFF. In DNA, the CDR3 is TGTGCCAGCAGCGAGGGACCGAGGCATGAGCAGTTCTTC.

The genes are TRBV5-1 and TRBJ1-1, with 8 bases lining up with TRBD1. Germline loops: CDR1 SGHRS, CDR2 YFSETQ. There are 13 residues in the CDR3. The ends lost 4 bases at V and 3 bases at J; junction bases unmatched: 2. The CDR3: CASSGGQDTEAFF. The CDR3 DNA reads TGCGCCAGCAGCGGGGGACAGGACACTGAAGCTTTCTTT.

The chain has TRBV4-1 and TRBJ2-5; D might be TRBD2 (6 bases). The V and J ends lost 2 bases and 4 bases respectively, with 8 bases between them. The CDR3 extends over 13 amino acids. Germline loops: CDR1 MGHRA, CDR2 YSYEKL. The CDR3 is CASSQWRAETQYF. In DNA, the CDR3 is TGCGCCAGCAGCCAATGGAGGGCAGAGACCCAGTACTTC.

V and J are TRBV5-1 and TRBJ2-3; D gene ambiguous. Germline lookup yields CDR1 SGHRS and CDR2 YFSETQ. This CDR3 comprises 15 residues. Trimming took 4 bases from V and 2 from J, leaving 14 bases between them. CDR3 sequence: CASSPGLANTDTQYF. The CDR3 coding sequence is TGCGCCAGCAGCCCTGGTTTGGCCAACACAGATACGCAGTATTTT.

This chain links TRBV29-1 with TRBJ2-1; 12 nucleotides match TRBD2. This CDR3 is 14 amino acids long. Germline assignment: CDR1 SQVTM and CDR2 ANQGSEA. The V gene end was trimmed by 5 bases and the J gene end by 2 bases; junction bases not matched to a gene: 1. In nucleotides, the CDR3 is TGCAGCGTTTCTAGCGGGGGGGCCTACAATGAGCAGTTCTTC. Translating it yields CSVSSGGAYNEQFF.

The J gene is TRBJ1-5, the V gene TRBV30, with a weak D call TRBD1 (5 bases). The germline V gene has CDR1 GTSNPN and CDR2 SVGIG (reference sequence). Trimming shortened V by 0 bases and J by 0 bases, and 15 bases separated the two germline ends. This CDR3 is 17 amino acids long. CDR3 residues: CAWSVSQGLYSNQPQHF. Written as DNA, the CDR3 is TGTGCCTGGAGTGTATCGCAGGGTTTGTATAGCAATCAGCCCCAGCATTTT.

J is TRBJ2-7 and V is TRBV7-6; D is undetermined. Germline V gene sequence: CDR1 SGHVS, CDR2 FNYEAQ. V lost 1 base to trimming and J lost 0 bases, with 10 bases between them. The CDR3 length is 15 residues. CDR3 nucleotide sequence: TGTGCCAGCAGCTTAGAACAGCGTAGCTCCTACGAGCAGTACTTC. It translates to CASSLEQRSSYEQYF.

The gene calls are TRBV5-1 and TRBJ1-2; D gene uncertain. This CDR3 is 14 amino acids long. The V and J ends lost 0 bases and 4 bases respectively, with 10 bases between them. Germline assignment: CDR1 SGHRS and CDR2 YFSETQ. The CDR3, as DNA: TGCGCCAGCAGCTTGGGGATTCGGAGCTATGGCTACACCTTC. Protein: CASSLGIRSYGYTF.